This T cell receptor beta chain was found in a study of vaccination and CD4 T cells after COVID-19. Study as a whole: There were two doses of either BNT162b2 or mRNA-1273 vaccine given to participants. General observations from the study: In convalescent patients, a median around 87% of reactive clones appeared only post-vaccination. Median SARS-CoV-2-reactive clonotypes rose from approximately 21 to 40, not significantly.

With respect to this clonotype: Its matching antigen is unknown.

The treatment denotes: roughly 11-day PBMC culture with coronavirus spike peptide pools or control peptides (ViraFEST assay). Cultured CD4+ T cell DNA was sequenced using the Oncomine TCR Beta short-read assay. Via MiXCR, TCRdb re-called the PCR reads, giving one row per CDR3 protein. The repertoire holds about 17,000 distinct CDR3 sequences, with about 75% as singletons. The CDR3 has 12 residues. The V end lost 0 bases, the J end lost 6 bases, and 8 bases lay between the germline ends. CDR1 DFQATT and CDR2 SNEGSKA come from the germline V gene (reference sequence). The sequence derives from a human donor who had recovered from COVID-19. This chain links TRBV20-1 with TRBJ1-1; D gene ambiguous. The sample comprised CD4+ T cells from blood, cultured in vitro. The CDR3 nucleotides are TGCAGTGCTAGAGATCGGCCGGCTGAAGCTTTCTTT. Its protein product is CSARDRPAEAFF.